What follows are 20 T cell receptor beta chains derived from one specimen sequenced in a study of blood T cell repertoires in COVID-19. The protocol was immunoSEQ multiplex PCR, while the TCRdb copy is restricted to in-frame clones and leaves out a portion. The repertoire consists of about 420,000 clones, with about 90% occurring once and the leading ten covering around 0.92%. Sequencing used peripheral blood. The receptors were gathered from a man younger than 30 with COVID-19, enrolled during active disease.

The chain is built from TRBV19 and TRBJ2-7, with D maybe TRBD2 (5 bases). CDR3 length: 14 residues. Germline V gene data show CDR1 as LNHDA and CDR2 as SQIVND (reference sequence). V lost 3 bases and J 2 bases, leaving 11 bases between the germline ends. CDR3 residues: CASSMEATAYEQYF. The CDR3 bases are TGTGCCAGTAGTATGGAGGCGACCGCCTACGAGCAGTACTTC.

The sample holds a few counts of this clone. The V gene is TRBV6-4, the J gene TRBJ2-3, with 8 bases aligning to TRBD2. The CDR3 runs to 16 residues. V lost 0 bases and J lost 2; bases outside the gene matches: 4. CDR1 MRHNA and CDR2 SNTAGT come from the germline V gene. The CDR3 protein is CASSDSPGGVTDTQYF. The CDR3 DNA reads as TGTGCCAGCAGTGACTCACCGGGGGGGGTCACAGATACGCAGTATTTT.

V gene TRBV2 combines with J gene TRBJ2-1; no definite D call. The CDR3 is 15 residues long. The germline V gene has CDR1 SNHLY and CDR2 FYNNEI. V gave up 3 bases and J gave up 6 bases, with 15 bases separating them. The CDR3 DNA is TGTGCCAGCAGTGACCGGTCCTTCACGGGCAATGAGCAGTTCTTC. It encodes CASSDRSFTGNEQFF.

The J gene is TRBJ2-1, the V gene TRBV5-1, with a possible D match to TRBD2 (6 bases). The CDR3 is 14 residues long. Germline V gene lookup returns CDR1 SGHRS and CDR2 YFSETQ. V lost 0 bases, J lost 7 bases, and 11 bases lay in between. Written as DNA, the CDR3 is TGCGCCAGCAGCTTGGGACGCCGGGGGAATGAGCAGTTCTTC. The encoded protein is CASSLGRRGNEQFF.

This rearrangement joins TRBV6-5 to TRBJ1-2; no clear D gene. The CDR3 has 16 amino acids. Germline values: CDR1 MNHEY, CDR2 SVGAGI. Trimming removed 3 bases at V and 1 base at J, with 15 bases between. CDR3 nucleotides: TGTGCCAGCAGTTATCGATCCCGCGCCTATAACTATGGCTACACCTTC. Amino acid sequence: CASSYRSRAYNYGYTF.

The chain has TRBV27 and TRBJ2-3, with 9 bases identical to TRBD2. The CDR3 sequence is 15 residues long. V shed 2 bases and J 0 bases; nucleotides not matched to a gene: 0. CDR1 and CDR2 from the germline V gene are MNHEY and SMNVEV (reference sequence). The CDR3 loop reads CASSLTSGSTDTQYF. The CDR3 nucleotides read TGTGCCAGCAGTTTAACTAGCGGGAGCACAGATACGCAGTATTTT.

This clone was counted a few times. CDR3 DNA: TGCGCCAACCTAGGGCGGGGGGTCTGCAATCAGCCCCAGCATTTT. It encodes CANLGRGVCNQPQHF. The J gene is TRBJ1-5, the V gene TRBV10-1, with a possible D match to TRBD1 (5 bases). The CDR3 is made up of 15 amino acids. V was pared by 10 bases and J by 2 bases, with 18 bases between. Germline assignment: CDR1 WNHNN and CDR2 SYGVQD (reference sequence).

The DNA for the CDR3 is TGTGCCAGCAGACGAATGGGACAGGGGGCTGGCGAGCAGTACTTC. This codes for CASRRMGQGAGEQYF. The J gene is TRBJ2-7, the V gene TRBV6-5, with 12 bases identical to TRBD1. CDR1 is MNHEY and CDR2 is SVGAGI in the germline V gene. V was clipped by 6 bases and J by 6 bases; unmatched bases: 9. The CDR3 runs to 15 residues.

The rearrangement links TRBV2 to TRBJ2-5; a possible D gene is TRBD2 (6 bases). V was trimmed by 4 bases and J by 3 bases, leaving 12 bases between them. CDR3 length: 14 amino acids. Germline values: CDR1 SNHLY, CDR2 FYNNEI. The chain's CDR3 is CASSAGAGKETQYF. The CDR3 DNA follows: TGTGCCAGCAGTGCGGGAGCCGGGAAAGAGACCCAGTACTTC.

The V call is TRBV6-1, the J call TRBJ1-1, with 7 bases fitting TRBD1. The germline CDR1 and CDR2 sequences are MNHNS and SASEGT. Germline trimming cut 2 bases from V and 5 bases from J; bases unmatched to any gene: 8. The CDR3 runs 15 residues. CDR3 in amino acids: CASSEWTGDGTEAFF. CDR3 DNA sequence: TGTGCCAGCAGTGAATGGACAGGAGATGGGACTGAAGCTTTCTTT.

The chain uses TRBV7-3 and TRBJ1-2, with D tentatively TRBD1 (5 bases). The CDR3 contains 13 residues. The V gene's germline CDR1 is SGHTA and CDR2 FQGTGA. V was shortened by 2 bases and J by 6 bases, with 10 bases between the two germline ends. The CDR3 sequence is CASSLYRLDGYTF. DNA for the CDR3: TGTGCCAGCAGCTTATACAGGCTAGATGGCTACACCTTC.

There are a few counts of this clone. The CDR3 bases are TGTGCCAGCAGCCCCGGACAGGGGAGGTCCGGGGAGCTGTTTTTT. It codes for CASSPGQGRSGELFF. The chain couples TRBV14 to TRBJ2-2; 9 nucleotides match TRBD1. Germline trimming cut 4 bases from V and 6 bases from J; bases unmatched to any gene: 6. This CDR3 region has 15 residues. CDR1 SGHDN and CDR2 FVKESK come from the germline V gene. Looking up the rest from reference TRBV14 and TRBJ2-2 gives the full variable domain: EAGVTQFPSHSVIEKGQTVTLRCDPISGHDNLYWYRRVMGKEIKFLLHFVKESKQDESGMPNNRFLAERTGGTYSTLKVQPAELEDSGVYFCASSPGQGRSGELFFGEGSRLTVL.

The chain combines TRBV4-1 with TRBJ2-2, with 7 bases identical to TRBD2. This CDR3 has 17 amino acids. Germline CDR1 reads MGHRA; CDR2 reads YSYEKL. J lost 3 bases, V lost 0 bases, and 7 bases had no gene match. Here the CDR3 DNA reads TGCGCCAGCAGCCAAGATCAGGTAGCGGGCCACACCGGGGAGCTGTTTTTT. Protein product: CASSQDQVAGHTGELFF.

This chain connects TRBV21-1 to TRBJ1-5; the table calls TRBD1, which could not be checked here. TRBV21-1 is a recognized pseudogene. The CDR3 runs to 14 residues. The CDR3, as DNA: TGTGCCAGGACAAAGCTTGTTAGCAATCAGCCCCAGCATTTT. Its protein product is CARTKLVSNQPQHF.

The chain combines TRBV9 with TRBJ2-5; TRBD1 might be the D (5 bases). Germline-derived CDR1 and CDR2 are SGDLS and YYNGEE. This CDR3 has 12 amino acids. Deletions cut 0 bases from V and 5 bases from J, with 5 bases between. The CDR3: CASSVAGETQYF. Written as DNA, the CDR3 is TGTGCCAGCAGCGTAGCAGGGGAGACCCAGTACTTC.

This chain uses TRBV6-5 with TRBJ1-2; D gene unclear. The CDR3 has 14 amino acids. The germline V gene encodes CDR1 MNHEY and CDR2 SVGAGI. The V end lost 5 bases, the J end lost 2 bases, and 12 bases lay between the germline ends. The CDR3 DNA reads as TGTGCCAGCAGTCTTGGGCCCTCGAACTATGGCTACACCTTC. Translation gives CASSLGPSNYGYTF.

In its sample, this clone was seen a few times. This chain links TRBV28 with TRBJ2-1; D is ambiguous. The CDR3 has 15 residues. Per the germline V gene, CDR1 is MDHEN and CDR2 is SYDVKM. Trimming stripped 2 bases from V and 0 bases from J, with 8 bases between. CDR3 coding DNA: TGTGCCAGCAGTTTAGGTCACAACTCCTACAATGAGCAGTTCTTC. Translation: CASSLGHNSYNEQFF.

V usage is TRBV29-1 and J usage is TRBJ2-1; 7 bases are shared with TRBD2. This CDR3 is 14 amino acids long. Germline CDR1 SQVTM, CDR2 ANQGSEA. After removal of 4 bases from V and 0 bases from J, the junction contained 3 bases not matched to a gene. CDR3 bases: TGCAGCGTTGGTCGCGGGAGCTCCTACAATGAGCAGTTCTTC. Its translation: CSVGRGSSYNEQFF.

The chain has TRBV5-1 and TRBJ2-1; a possible D gene is TRBD1 (6 bases). The CDR3 is 13 residues long. CDR1 is SGHRS and CDR2 is YFSETQ in the germline V gene. Trimming stripped 4 bases from V and 4 bases from J, with 9 bases between. The CDR3 DNA reads TGCGCCAGCAGCACAGGGCCTTACAATGAGCAGTTCTTC. Its translation: CASSTGPYNEQFF.

The rearrangement links TRBV19 to TRBJ2-3; 8 bases are shared with TRBD2. Germline V CDR1 and CDR2: LNHDA, SQIVND (reference sequence). The CDR3 runs 17 residues. Trimming cost V 1 base and J 6 bases; bases outside gene matches: 12. CDR3 sequence reads: CASSIAQLAGYGDTQYF. The DNA of the CDR3 is TGTGCCAGTAGTATAGCACAGTTAGCGGGGTACGGGGATACGCAGTATTTT. The full variable domain, its missing parts supplied by reference TRBV19 and TRBJ2-3, is DGGITQSPKYLFRKEGQNVTLSCEQNLNHDAMYWYRQDPGQGLRLIYYSQIVNDFQKGDIAEGYSVSREKKESFPLTVTSAQKNPTAFYLCASSIAQLAGYGDTQYFGPGTRLTVL.